These 32 T cell receptor beta chains share one sample of origin, sequenced in a study of T cells after yellow fever vaccination. TCRdb called the 5' RACE reads again in MiXCR, with one record for every CDR3 protein. Found here are 310,000 or so distinct CDR3 sequences, 6.8% of them singletons; the top ten hold 15% to 20%. Here the sequenced sample was PBMCs, taken about 49 days after the first yellow fever vaccination. The source of these receptors is a man younger than 35 who received the YFV17D yellow fever vaccine.

This clonotype was seen more than once but under ten times. This CDR3 is CAISESVTGDTQYF. The CDR3 region has the DNA TGTGCCATCAGTGAGTCAGTCACCGGGGATACGCAGTATTTT. V usage is TRBV10-3 and J usage is TRBJ2-3; no clear D gene. Germline-derived CDR1 and CDR2 are ENHRY and SYGVKD. Trimming took off 0 bases at V and 6 bases at J, with 10 bases between the two ends. This CDR3 has 14 residues.

A few counts support this clonotype. This chain connects TRBV4-2 to TRBJ2-5; D is possibly TRBD2 (6 bases). The CDR3 covers 13 residues. Per germline, CDR1 LGHNA and CDR2 YNFKEQ. V shed 3 bases and J shed 3 bases, with 8 bases lying between them. This CDR3 is CASSHPGEETQYF. DNA of the CDR3: TGTGCCAGCAGCCACCCGGGGGAAGAGACCCAGTACTTC.

This clonotype was observed many times. The J gene is TRBJ1-6, the V gene TRBV7-2; D remains ambiguous. The V end lost 5 bases, the J end lost 9 bases, and 14 bases lay between the germline ends. CDR1 is SGHTA, CDR2 FQGNSA, per germline. This CDR3 contains 14 residues. The CDR3 reads CASSPPPPGSPLHF. CDR3 sequence (DNA): TGTGCCAGCAGCCCTCCCCCCCCGGGTTCACCCCTCCACTTT. The complete variable domain, with remaining parts taken from reference TRBV7-2 and TRBJ1-6, reads GAGVSQSPSNKVTEKGKDVELRCDPISGHTALYWYRQSLGQGLEFLIYFQGNSAPDKSGLPSDRFSAERTGGSVSTLTIQRTQQEDSAVYLCASSPPPPGSPLHFGNGTRLTVT.

This clonotype was observed many times. This sequence joins TRBV7-9 and TRBJ2-5; TRBD2 might be the D (5 bases). There are 14 residues in the CDR3. Germline V gene lookup returns CDR1 SEHNR and CDR2 FQNEAQ (reference sequence). The V gene lost 5 bases and the J gene lost 4 bases, with 14 bases spanning the gap. CDR3: CASSPPGLGETQYF. In nucleotides, the CDR3 is TGTGCCAGCAGCCCACCCGGACTGGGAGAGACCCAGTACTTC. The variable domain in full, with the rest retrieved from reference TRBV7-9 and TRBJ2-5, is DTGVSQNPRHKITKRGQNVTFRCDPISEHNRLYWYRQTLGQGPEFLTYFQNEAQLEKSRLLSDRFSAERPKGSFSTLEIQRTEQGDSAMYLCASSPPGLGETQYFGPGTRLLVL.

There are a few counts of this clonotype. The chain recombines TRBV30 with TRBJ1-1; D may be TRBD1 (5 bases). Trimming took 5 bases from V and 10 from J, leaving 14 bases between them. CDR3 length equals 11 residues. Germline CDR1 and CDR2: GTSNPN and SVGIG (reference sequence). The CDR3 DNA follows: TGTGCCTGGTACGGACTCCAGGGAGCTTTCTTT. Protein: CAWYGLQGAFF. Complete variable domain (other parts from reference TRBV30 and TRBJ1-1): SQTIHQWPATLVQPVGSPLSLECTVEGTSNPNLYWYRQAAGRGLQLLFYSVGIGQISSEVPQNLSASRPQDRQFILSSKKLLLSDSGFYLCAWYGLQGAFFGQGTRLTVV.

This clonotype was seen a few times. This chain uses TRBV7-9 with TRBJ2-3, with unresolved D. Germline V gives CDR1 SEHNR, CDR2 FQNEAQ (reference sequence). Trimming removed 6 bases from V and 2 bases from J, with 9 bases in between. This CDR3 comprises 13 residues. CDR3: CASRNALTDTQYF. Here the CDR3 DNA reads TGTGCCAGCAGGAATGCCCTCACAGATACGCAGTATTTT.

This clonotype came up many times. The CDR3 DNA sequence: TGCGCCAGCAGCAGGCCGGGACTAGAGACCAATGAGCAGTTCTTC. Translating it yields CASSRPGLETNEQFF. The chain couples TRBV5-1 to TRBJ2-1; 8 nucleotides align to TRBD2. In germline, CDR1 is SGHRS, CDR2 YFSETQ. The V gene end was trimmed by 4 bases and the J gene end by 6 bases; junction bases not matched to a gene: 9. This CDR3 is built from 15 residues.

The chain couples TRBV20-1 to TRBJ2-7; 10 bases map to TRBD1. The CDR3 loop spans 14 amino acids. J lost 3 bases, V lost 3 bases, and 5 bases had no gene match. Germline CDR1 and CDR2: DFQATT and SNEGSKA (reference sequence). The CDR3 is CSASGWDRGYEQYF. The CDR3 nucleotides are TGCAGTGCTAGTGGTTGGGACAGGGGCTACGAGCAGTACTTC.

The chain combines TRBV6-2 or TRBV6-3 with TRBJ1-1; tentative D call: TRBD1 (6 bases). The germline V and J ends were trimmed by 4 bases and 4 bases, with 19 bases remaining between them. CDR1 MNHEY and CDR2 SVGEGT come from the germline V gene. The CDR3 totals 16 residues. The CDR3 DNA reads TGTGCCAGCAGTTTCTCGCATAGGACAGCCGGCACTGAAGCTTTCTTT. This encodes CASSFSHRTAGTEAFF.

This clonotype was found a few times. This sequence joins TRBV19 and TRBJ1-5, with D perhaps TRBD1 (5 bases). Germline CDR1 and CDR2: LNHDA and SQIVND (reference sequence). This CDR3 has 14 residues. Trimming shortened V by 4 bases and J by 7 bases, and 14 bases separated the two germline ends. The CDR3 sequence is CASSRSSGRQPQHF. CDR3 bases: TGTGCCAGTAGTAGGTCATCAGGGCGGCAGCCCCAGCATTTT.

A few counts support this clonotype. The genes are TRBV7-2 and TRBJ2-7; D is unclear. The V and J ends lost 3 bases and 2 bases respectively, with 8 bases between them. The CDR3 has 13 residues. Germline V CDR1 and CDR2: SGHTA, FQGNSA. The CDR3 region is CASSFQIPYEQYV. The CDR3, as DNA: TGTGCCAGCAGCTTCCAGATTCCCTACGAGCAGTACGTC.

This clonotype was observed a few times. The chain couples TRBV7-9 to TRBJ1-5; 8 bases are a match to TRBD1. This CDR3 comprises 15 residues. The J segment lost 4 bases and the V segment lost 9 bases, leaving 11 bases of the junction unmatched. Germline V gives CDR1 SEHNR, CDR2 FQNEAQ (reference sequence). CDR3 amino acids: CASKIGQGGNQPQHF. CDR3 DNA: TGTGCCAGTAAGATCGGACAGGGAGGAAATCAGCCCCAGCATTTT.

The chain uses TRBV2 and TRBJ2-5; tentatively, D is TRBD1 (6 bases). With 1 base removed from V and 5 bases from J, the gap between germline ends came to 14 bases. CDR3 length: 15 amino acids. From germline, CDR1 is SNHLY and CDR2 FYNNEI. The CDR3 coding sequence is TGTGCCAGCAGTGAAGAACAGGGTCTTCACGAGACCCAGTACTTC. This encodes CASSEEQGLHETQYF.

This clonotype was seen only a few times. This chain connects TRBV12-3 or TRBV12-4 to TRBJ1-4; maybe TRBD1 (5 bases). Between the trimmed V and J ends, which lost 2 bases and 5 bases, there was a span of 12 bases. The CDR3 consists of 15 residues. The CDR3 DNA follows: TGTGCCAGCAGTTTAAACCCAGGGATGAATGAAAAACTGTTTTTT. Encoded protein: CASSLNPGMNEKLFF.

This clonotype was recorded many times. The V and J genes are TRBV2 and TRBJ1-2; possibly TRBD1 for D (6 bases). The V end lost 1 base, the J end lost 2 bases, and 11 bases lay between the germline ends. Germline V gene lookup returns CDR1 SNHLY and CDR2 FYNNEI. The CDR3 sequence is 15 residues long. The CDR3 DNA sequence: TGTGCCAGCAGTGAAGAGCGGGGGACAAACTATGGCTACACCTTC. This gives the protein CASSEERGTNYGYTF.

The gene calls are TRBV5-5 and TRBJ2-5; perhaps TRBD2 as D (6 bases). Trimming removed 3 bases from V and 3 bases from J, with 9 bases in between. Per germline, CDR1 SGHKS and CDR2 YYEKEE (reference sequence). The CDR3 runs to 13 residues. The CDR3 region has the DNA TGTGCCAGCAGCTGGGCTAGCGAAGAGACCCAGTACTTC. Translated, it gives CASSWASEETQYF.

This clonotype turned up a few times. The chain carries TRBV20-1 and TRBJ2-7; 7 bases agree with TRBD2. The V and J ends lost 6 bases and 4 bases, in that order; junction bases with no gene match: 9. CDR3 length equals 13 residues. From germline, CDR1 is DFQATT and CDR2 SNEGSKA (reference sequence). This chain's CDR3 is CSARSGEGYEQYF. The CDR3 bases are TGCAGTGCCCGATCGGGGGAGGGTTACGAGCAGTACTTC.

J is TRBJ1-2 and V is TRBV12-3 or TRBV12-4; D uncertain. The CDR3 extends over 14 amino acids. Between the trimmed V and J ends, which lost 6 bases and 4 bases, there was a span of 15 bases. This chain's CDR3 is CASSPSVVPYGYTF. In DNA form, the CDR3 reads TGTGCCAGCAGCCCCTCGGTGGTGCCCTATGGCTACACCTTC.

This clonotype has more than one count but fewer than ten. V usage is TRBV20-1 and J usage is TRBJ2-7; D remains unclear. Trimming took 3 bases from V and 0 from J, leaving 6 bases between them. The CDR3 has 12 residues. In germline, CDR1 is DFQATT, CDR2 SNEGSKA (reference sequence). The CDR3 DNA is TGCAGTGCTAGTAGGACCTCCTACGAGCAGTACGTC. It translates to CSASRTSYEQYV.

This clonotype was seen more than once but under ten times. V usage is TRBV5-1 and J usage is TRBJ1-2; 10 nucleotides agree with TRBD1. The CDR3 extends over 16 amino acids. J gave up 4 bases and V 5 bases, and 11 bases lay outside the gene matches. Looked up from germline, CDR1 is SGHRS and CDR2 is YFSETQ. The CDR3 reads CASRPTGTGAVYGYTF. DNA for the CDR3: TGCGCCAGCAGACCGACCGGGACAGGGGCGGTCTATGGCTACACCTTC. Supplemented by reference TRBV5-1 and TRBJ1-2, the full variable domain reads KAGVTQTPRYLIKTRGQQVTLSCSPISGHRSVSWYQQTPGQGLQFLFEYFSETQRNKGNFPGRFSGRQFSNSRSEMNVSTLELGDSALYLCASRPTGTGAVYGYTFGSGTRLTVV.

Comments on this clonotype: It may be a read error: a sequence one base away is much more abundant. The chain recombines TRBV5-6 with TRBJ2-4; perhaps TRBD1 as D (5 bases). Per the germline V gene, CDR1 is SGHDT and CDR2 is YYEEEE. The CDR3 covers 15 residues. CDR3 nucleotides: TGTGCCAGCAGCCCAGCAGGGTATTATGGAAACATTCGGTACTTC. Amino acids: CASSPAGYYGNIRYF.

This clonotype was counted many times. The chain recombines TRBV20-1 with TRBJ1-1; 8 nucleotides match TRBD1. V trimming: 6 bases; J trimming: 0 bases; junction bases outside the gene matches: 9. The CDR3 is 15 residues long. Germline assignment: CDR1 DFQATT and CDR2 SNEGSKA (reference sequence). The CDR3 here is CSAPRGPGMNTEAFF. Written as DNA, the CDR3 is TGCAGTGCCCCCAGGGGGCCGGGGATGAACACTGAAGCTTTCTTT.

This clonotype has only a few counts. This chain connects TRBV4-3 to TRBJ2-1; D gene unclear. The CDR3 consists of 13 residues. Trimming shortened V by 3 bases and J by 8 bases, and 11 bases separated the two germline ends. Germline V gene data show CDR1 as LGHNA and CDR2 as YSLEER. Written as DNA, the CDR3 is TGCGCCAGCAGCCACCGACTTACGGATGAGCAGTTCTTC. This gives the protein CASSHRLTDEQFF.

This clonotype was picked up many times. The rearrangement joins TRBV7-6 to TRBJ2-1, with D hard to call. The CDR3 runs to 16 residues. The V gene's germline CDR1 is SGHVS and CDR2 FNYEAQ. V lost 5 bases to trimming and J lost 1 base, with 15 bases between them. In DNA form, the CDR3 reads TGTGCCAGCAGCCCCCTAAACGGCCATTCCTACAATGAGCAGTTCTTC. It encodes CASSPLNGHSYNEQFF.

The rearrangement uses TRBV20-1 and TRBJ2-2; D gene unclear. The CDR3 contains 14 residues. Trimming removed 5 bases at V and 1 base at J, with 11 bases between. Germline assignment: CDR1 DFQATT and CDR2 SNEGSKA (reference sequence). The CDR3 bases are TGCAGTGCTTCGGCATCAAAGAACACCGGGGAGCTGTTTTTT. Amino acids: CSASASKNTGELFF.

This chain connects TRBV15 to TRBJ2-3, with 7 nucleotides matching TRBD2. V lost 6 bases to trimming and J lost 4 bases; unmatched junction nucleotides: 13. CDR1 and CDR2 from the germline V gene are LNHNV and YYDKDF (reference sequence). The CDR3 covers 16 residues. CDR3 loop: CATRTGTNVYSDTQYF. The CDR3 DNA reads as TGTGCCACCAGGACCGGGACTAACGTGTATTCAGATACGCAGTATTTT.

This clonotype was seen ten or more times. This sequence joins TRBV4-3 and TRBJ2-7; possibly TRBD2 for D (5 bases). Trimming pared 3 bases from V and 4 bases from J, leaving 19 bases between. Per germline, CDR1 LGHNA and CDR2 YSLEER. The length of the CDR3 is 16 residues. The CDR3 protein is CASSQRAATRQYEQYF. The CDR3, as DNA: TGCGCCAGCAGCCAGAGGGCAGCCACAAGACAATACGAGCAGTACTTC.

J is TRBJ2-3 and V is TRBV19; no clear D. Germline V gene data show CDR1 as LNHDA and CDR2 as SQIVND (reference sequence). Trimming left V 10 bases short and J 6 bases short, with 17 bases between. The CDR3 extends over 13 amino acids. The DNA of the CDR3 is TGTGCCACCGCCCTTTCACCCTCCGATACGCAGTATTTT. Protein: CATALSPSDTQYF. The full variable domain, in which reference TRBV19 and TRBJ2-3 provide the parts outside the CDR3, is DGGITQSPKYLFRKEGQNVTLSCEQNLNHDAMYWYRQDPGQGLRLIYYSQIVNDFQKGDIAEGYSVSREKKESFPLTVTSAQKNPTAFYLCATALSPSDTQYFGPGTRLTVL.

This clonotype was recorded a few times. The gene calls are TRBV6-1 and TRBJ2-2; 11 bases agree with TRBD1. The germline gives CDR1 MNHNS, CDR2 SASEGT. V shed 6 bases and J 6 bases; nucleotides not matched to a gene: 0. The CDR3 has 13 amino acids. CDR3 sequence: CASRGQGAGELFF. The CDR3 region has the DNA TGTGCCAGCAGGGGACAGGGGGCCGGGGAGCTGTTTTTT.

CDR3 sequence reads: CASSLSGLREQYF. DNA for the CDR3: TGTGCCAGCAGTTTATCGGGTTTAAGGGAGCAGTACTTC. V and J are TRBV6-5 and TRBJ2-7; D gene unclear. CDR1 MNHEY and CDR2 SVGAGI come from the germline V gene. The ends were cut back, 4 bases at V and 7 bases at J, with 14 bases in the middle. This CDR3 has 13 residues.

This clonotype was observed a few times. This chain uses TRBV7-2 with TRBJ2-3, with 15 bases identical to TRBD2. The CDR3 extends over 15 amino acids. Germline trimming cut 4 bases from V and 4 bases from J; bases unmatched to any gene: 0. Germline-derived CDR1 and CDR2 are SGHTA and FQGNSA. DNA for the CDR3: TGTGCCAGCAGCTGGACTAGCGGGGGGGCAGATACGCAGTATTTT. This sequence encodes CASSWTSGGADTQYF.

This clonotype has only a few counts. V and J are TRBV12-3 or TRBV12-4 and TRBJ1-5; no definite D call. This CDR3 comprises 12 residues. Between the trimmed V and J ends, which lost 6 bases and 5 bases, there was a span of 8 bases. The CDR3 spells CASSLQYQPQHF. CDR3 in DNA: TGTGCCAGCAGCCTCCAGTATCAGCCCCAGCATTTT.